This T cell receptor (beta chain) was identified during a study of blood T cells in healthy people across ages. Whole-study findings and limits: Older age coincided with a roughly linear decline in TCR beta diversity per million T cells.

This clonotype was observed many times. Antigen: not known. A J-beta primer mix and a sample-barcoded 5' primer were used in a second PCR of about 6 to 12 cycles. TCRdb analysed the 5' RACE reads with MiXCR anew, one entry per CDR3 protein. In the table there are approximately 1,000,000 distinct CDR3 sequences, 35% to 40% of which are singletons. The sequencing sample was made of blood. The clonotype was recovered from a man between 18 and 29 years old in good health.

CDR3 in amino acids: CASSLRGAYGYTF. The CDR3, as DNA: TGTGCCAGCAGCTTGCGGGGCGCCTATGGCTACACCTTC. The rearrangement joins TRBV13 to TRBJ1-2; possible D gene TRBD1, 5 bases. The CDR3 covers 13 residues. The V gene lost 3 bases and the J gene lost 4 bases, with 9 bases spanning the gap. Germline assignment: CDR1 PRHDT and CDR2 FYEKMQ (reference sequence).